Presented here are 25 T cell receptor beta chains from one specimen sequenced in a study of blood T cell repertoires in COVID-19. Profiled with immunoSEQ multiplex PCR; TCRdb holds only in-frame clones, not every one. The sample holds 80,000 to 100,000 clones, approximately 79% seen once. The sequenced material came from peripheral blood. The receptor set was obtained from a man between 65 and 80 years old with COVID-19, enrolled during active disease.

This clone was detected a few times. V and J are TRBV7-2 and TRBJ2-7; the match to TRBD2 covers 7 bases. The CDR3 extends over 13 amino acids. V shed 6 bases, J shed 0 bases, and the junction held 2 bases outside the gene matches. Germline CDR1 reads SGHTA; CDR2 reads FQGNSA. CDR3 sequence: CASRAGSSYEQYF. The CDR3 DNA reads TGTGCCAGCAGAGCGGGATCCTCCTACGAGCAGTACTTC.

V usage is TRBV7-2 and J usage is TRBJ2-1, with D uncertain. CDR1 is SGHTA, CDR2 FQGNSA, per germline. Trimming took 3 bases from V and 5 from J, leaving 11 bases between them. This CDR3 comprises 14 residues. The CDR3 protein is CASSLIGRDNEQFF. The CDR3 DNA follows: TGTGCCAGCAGCTTGATTGGGCGCGACAATGAGCAGTTCTTC.

The CDR3 sequence is CASSWGTAGYTGELFF. The DNA for the CDR3 is TGTGCCAGCAGCTGGGGTACAGCGGGATACACCGGGGAGCTGTTTTTT. The chain links TRBV11-2 to TRBJ2-2; 7 bases agree with TRBD2. This CDR3 spans 16 amino acids. V shed 4 bases and J 3 bases; nucleotides not matched to a gene: 8. CDR1 SGHAT and CDR2 FQNNGV come from the germline V gene.

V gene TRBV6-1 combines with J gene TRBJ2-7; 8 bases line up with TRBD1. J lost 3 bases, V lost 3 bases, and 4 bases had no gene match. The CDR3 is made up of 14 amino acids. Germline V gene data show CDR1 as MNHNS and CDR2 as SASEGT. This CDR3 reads CASSEGQEDYEQYF. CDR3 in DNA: TGTGCCAGCAGTGAGGGACAGGAAGACTACGAGCAGTACTTC.

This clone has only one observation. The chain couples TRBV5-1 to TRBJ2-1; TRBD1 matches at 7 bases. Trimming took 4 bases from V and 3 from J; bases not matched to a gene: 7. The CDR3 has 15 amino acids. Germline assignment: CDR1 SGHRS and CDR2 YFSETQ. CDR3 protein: CASSVLGTDYNEQFF. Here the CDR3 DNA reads TGCGCCAGCAGCGTACTCGGGACAGACTACAATGAGCAGTTCTTC.

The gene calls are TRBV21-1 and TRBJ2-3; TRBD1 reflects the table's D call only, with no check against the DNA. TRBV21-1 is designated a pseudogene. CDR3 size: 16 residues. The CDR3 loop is CASSNPSGGFTDTQYF. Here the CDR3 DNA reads TGTGCCAGCAGCAATCCGTCAGGGGGTTTTACAGATACGCAGTATTTT.

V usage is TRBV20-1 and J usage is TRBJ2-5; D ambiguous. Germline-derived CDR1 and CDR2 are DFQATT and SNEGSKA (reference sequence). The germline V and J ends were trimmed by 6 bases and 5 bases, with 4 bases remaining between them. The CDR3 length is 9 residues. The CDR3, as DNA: TGCAGTGCCCCTGAGACCCAGTACTTC. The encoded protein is CSAPETQYF.

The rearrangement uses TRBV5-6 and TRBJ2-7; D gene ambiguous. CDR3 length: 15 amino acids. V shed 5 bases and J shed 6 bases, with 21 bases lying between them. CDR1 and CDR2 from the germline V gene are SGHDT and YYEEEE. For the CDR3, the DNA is TGTGCCAGCAGATCCTTCGGGTCCCGGTTAGTCGAGCAGTACTTC. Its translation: CASRSFGSRLVEQYF.

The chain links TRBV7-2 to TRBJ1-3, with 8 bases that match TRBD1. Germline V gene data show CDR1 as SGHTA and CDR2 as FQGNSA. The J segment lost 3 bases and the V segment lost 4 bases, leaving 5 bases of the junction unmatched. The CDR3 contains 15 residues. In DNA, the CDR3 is TGTGCCAGCAGCTCCCAGGGGGCATTTGGAAACACCATATATTTT. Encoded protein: CASSSQGAFGNTIYF.

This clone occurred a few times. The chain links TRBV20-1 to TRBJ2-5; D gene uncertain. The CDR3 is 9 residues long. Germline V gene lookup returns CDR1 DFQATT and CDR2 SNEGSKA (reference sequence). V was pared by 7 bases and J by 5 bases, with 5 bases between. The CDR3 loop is CSVRETQYF. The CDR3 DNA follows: TGCAGTGTGAGGGAGACCCAGTACTTC.

In nucleotides, the CDR3 is TGTGCCAGCAGCCGCCGGACAGGTGGAAATGAGCAGTTCTTC. Translated: CASSRRTGGNEQFF. J is TRBJ2-1 and V is TRBV11-3, with 7 bases fitting TRBD1. Germline CDR1 SGHNT, CDR2 YENEEA. V lost 5 bases to trimming and J lost 7 bases; unmatched junction nucleotides: 8. CDR3 length: 14 amino acids. The variable domain in full, completed from reference TRBV11-3 and TRBJ2-1, reads EAGVVQSPRYKIIEKKQPVAFWCNPISGHNTLYWYLQNLGQGPELLIRYENEEAVDDSQLPKDRFSAERLKGVDSTLKIQPAELGDSAVYLCASSRRTGGNEQFFGPGTRLTVL.

The CDR3 loop is CAWREGPSYEQYF. In DNA form, the CDR3 reads TGTGCCTGGAGGGAGGGTCCGTCATACGAGCAGTACTTC. The rearrangement links TRBV30 to TRBJ2-7; tentatively, D is TRBD2 (6 bases). Deletions cut 3 bases from V and 4 bases from J, with 13 bases between. The CDR3 totals 13 residues. Germline V lookup: CDR1 GTSNPN, CDR2 SVGIG (reference sequence).

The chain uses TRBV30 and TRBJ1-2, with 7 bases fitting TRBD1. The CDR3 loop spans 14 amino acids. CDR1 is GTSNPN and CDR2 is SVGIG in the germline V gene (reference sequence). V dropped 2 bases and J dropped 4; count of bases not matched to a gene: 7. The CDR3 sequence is CAWSSNRGGYGYTF. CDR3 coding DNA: TGTGCCTGGAGTTCAAACAGGGGCGGCTATGGCTACACCTTC.

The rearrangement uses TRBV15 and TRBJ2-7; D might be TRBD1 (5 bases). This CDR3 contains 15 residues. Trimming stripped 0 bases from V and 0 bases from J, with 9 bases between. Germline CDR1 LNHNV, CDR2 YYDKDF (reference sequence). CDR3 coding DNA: TGTGCCACCAGCAGAGAAATGGACACCTCCTACGAGCAGTACTTC. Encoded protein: CATSREMDTSYEQYF.

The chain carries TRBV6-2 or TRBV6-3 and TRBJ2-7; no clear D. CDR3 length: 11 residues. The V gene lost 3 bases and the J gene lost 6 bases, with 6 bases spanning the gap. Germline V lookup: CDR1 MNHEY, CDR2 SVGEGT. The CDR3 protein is CASSYTSEQYF. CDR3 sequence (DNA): TGTGCCAGCAGTTATACTTCCGAGCAGTACTTC.

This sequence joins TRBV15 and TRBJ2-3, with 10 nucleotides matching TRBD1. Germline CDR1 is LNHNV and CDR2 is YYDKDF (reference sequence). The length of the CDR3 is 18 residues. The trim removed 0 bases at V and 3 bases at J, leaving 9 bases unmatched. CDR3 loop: CATSRDATGGVGTDTQYF. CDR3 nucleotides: TGTGCCACCAGCAGAGATGCGACAGGGGGCGTTGGGACAGATACGCAGTATTTT.

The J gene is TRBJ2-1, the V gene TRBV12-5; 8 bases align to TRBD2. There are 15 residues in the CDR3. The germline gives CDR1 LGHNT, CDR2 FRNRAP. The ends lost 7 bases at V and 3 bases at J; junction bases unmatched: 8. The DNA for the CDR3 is TGTGCTAGTGCCTCCGGGGGGGACGGCTACAATGAGCAGTTCTTC. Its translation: CASASGGDGYNEQFF.

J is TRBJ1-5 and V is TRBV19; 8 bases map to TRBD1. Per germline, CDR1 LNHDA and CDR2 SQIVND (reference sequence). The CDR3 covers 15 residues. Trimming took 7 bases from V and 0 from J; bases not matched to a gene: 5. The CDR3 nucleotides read TGTGCCAGTACGGACAGGGCTTATAGCAATCAGCCCCAGCATTTT. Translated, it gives CASTDRAYSNQPQHF.

The CDR3 sequence is CASSLGLRGEKLFF. The CDR3 nucleotides read TGTGCCAGCAGCTTGGGTCTCCGAGGGGAAAAACTGTTTTTT. The chain joins TRBV5-6 to TRBJ1-4; D not certain. V was cut by 0 bases and J by 8 bases, with 11 bases left in between. The CDR3 has 14 amino acids. Germline V gene data show CDR1 as SGHDT and CDR2 as YYEEEE.

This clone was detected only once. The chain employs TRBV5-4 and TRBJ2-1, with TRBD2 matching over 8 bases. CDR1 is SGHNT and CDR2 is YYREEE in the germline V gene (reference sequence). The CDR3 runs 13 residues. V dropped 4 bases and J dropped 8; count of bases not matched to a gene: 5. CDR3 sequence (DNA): TGTGCCAGCAGCCCCATACTAGCGGATGAGCAGTTCTTC. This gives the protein CASSPILADEQFF.

The CDR3 DNA is TGTGCCAGCAGTGGACAGCAACAGCCCCAGCATTTT. This gives the protein CASSGQQQPQHF. The chain has TRBV2 and TRBJ1-5; tentative D call: TRBD1 (5 bases). Germline assignment: CDR1 SNHLY and CDR2 FYNNEI. Trimming removed 4 bases at V and 7 bases at J, with 8 bases between. The CDR3 is made up of 12 amino acids.

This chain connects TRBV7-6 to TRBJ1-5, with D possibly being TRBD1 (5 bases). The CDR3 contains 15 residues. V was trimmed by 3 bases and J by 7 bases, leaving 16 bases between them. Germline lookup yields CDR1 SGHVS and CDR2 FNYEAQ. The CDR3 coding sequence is TGTGCCAGCAGCTTGTGGGGGGAAGGAGGGCAGCCCCAGCATTTT. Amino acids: CASSLWGEGGQPQHF.

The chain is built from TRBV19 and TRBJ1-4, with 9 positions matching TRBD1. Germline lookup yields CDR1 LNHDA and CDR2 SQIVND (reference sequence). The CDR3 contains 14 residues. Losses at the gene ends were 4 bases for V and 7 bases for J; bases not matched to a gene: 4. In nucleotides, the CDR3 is TGTGCCAGTAGTACCGGGACAGGGATTGAAAAACTGTTTTTT. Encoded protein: CASSTGTGIEKLFF.

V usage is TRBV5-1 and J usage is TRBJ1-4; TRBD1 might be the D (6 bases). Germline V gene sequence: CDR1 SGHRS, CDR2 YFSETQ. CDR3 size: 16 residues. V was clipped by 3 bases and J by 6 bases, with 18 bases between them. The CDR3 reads CASSWTSGAGDEKLFF. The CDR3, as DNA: TGCGCCAGCAGCTGGACCTCAGGGGCCGGGGATGAAAAACTGTTTTTT.

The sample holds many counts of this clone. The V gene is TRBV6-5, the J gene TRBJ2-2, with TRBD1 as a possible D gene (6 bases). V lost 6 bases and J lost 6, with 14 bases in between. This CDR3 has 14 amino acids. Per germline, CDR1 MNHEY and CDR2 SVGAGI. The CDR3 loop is CASSTGLSAGELFF. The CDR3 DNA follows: TGTGCCAGCAGCACAGGGCTTTCGGCCGGGGAGCTGTTTTTT.